These 2 T cell receptor beta chains were sequenced from one sample in a study of regulatory T cells in long-lasting Graves disease. The time point here: newly diagnosed GD, antithyroid drugs for less than 3 months. The TCR library was made from RNA that had been extracted from PBMCs in TRIzol. The authors built TCR beta libraries using iRepertoire HTBI primers and Arm-PCR of CDR3 regions. TCRdb analysed the multiplex PCR reads with MiXCR anew, one entry per CDR3 protein. The data contain some 500,000 distinct CDR3 sequences, 13% of them singletons. Separately, the same data were catalogued under a study of T cells in Graves' hyperthyroidism and ophthalmopathy.

This sample comprised peripheral blood mononuclear cells (PBMCs), obtained at new diagnosis, from a patient treated with antithyroid drugs. These receptors all stem from a man aged 30-40 years with Graves disease.

This clonotype came up many times. The gene calls are TRBV5-1 and TRBJ2-7; weak D call: TRBD1 (6 bases). The length of the CDR3 is 14 residues. CDR1 and CDR2 from the germline V gene are SGHRS and YFSETQ. V was clipped by 4 bases and J by 3 bases, with 14 bases between them. The CDR3 DNA sequence: TGCGCCAGCAGCGAAGGACAGTCTGACTACGAGCAGTACTTC. Translation: CASSEGQSDYEQYF.

This rearrangement joins TRBV20-1 to TRBJ2-5; 8 bases match TRBD1. From germline, CDR1 is DFQATT and CDR2 SNEGSKA (reference sequence). The length of the CDR3 is 12 residues. V lost 5 bases to trimming and J lost 5 bases; unmatched junction nucleotides: 4. The CDR3 sequence: CSALTGAETQYF. The CDR3 DNA reads TGCAGTGCTCTGACAGGGGCCGAGACCCAGTACTTC.